Following are 26 T cell receptor beta chains from one sample sequenced in a study of patients and donors after allogeneic stem cell transplantation. TCRdb independently ran MiXCR on the RT-PCR reads; one entry per CDR3 protein. Of fewer than 500,000 distinct CDR3 sequences in the sample, under 20% are singletons; the top ten hold about 7%. Sequencing was carried out using blood, either unsorted or a sorted T cell fraction (not recorded which). The receptors derive from a human donor who was either an allogeneic HSCT recipient or a stem cell or donor lymphocyte infusion donor (not recorded which). It is not recorded whose cells these are; they may come from a transplant donor.

Ten or more counts support this clonotype. DNA for the CDR3: TGCGCCAGCAGCCACTTACAGGGGGCGGATGAGCAGTTCTTC. Amino acids: CASSHLQGADEQFF. The chain recombines TRBV4-3 with TRBJ2-1, with TRBD1 identical over 9 bases. CDR3 length: 14 residues. V dropped 3 bases and J dropped 8; count of bases not matched to a gene: 5. Germline V lookup: CDR1 LGHNA, CDR2 YSLEER.

The V call is TRBV19, the J call TRBJ2-3; D ambiguous. This CDR3 comprises 15 residues. Germline V CDR1 and CDR2: LNHDA, SQIVND (reference sequence). V was pared by 5 bases and J by 5 bases, with 17 bases between. The CDR3 coding sequence is TGTGCCAGTAGTTCTCCCCAATTCACGAGAGATACGCAGTATTTT. This codes for CASSSPQFTRDTQYF.

This sequence joins TRBV12-3 or TRBV12-4 and TRBJ2-7; 15 bases match TRBD2. CDR3 length: 14 residues. V gave up 6 bases and J gave up 6 bases; unmatched junction bases: 3. The DNA for the CDR3 is TGTGCCAGCAGGGGACTAGCGGGAGGAGGCGAGCAGTACTTC. As protein: CASRGLAGGGEQYF.

This clonotype was counted many times. The CDR3 spells CASSRGENTEAFF. CDR3 DNA sequence: TGTGCCAGCAGCAGAGGGGAGAACACTGAAGCTTTCTTT. The chain uses TRBV7-9 and TRBJ1-1; weak D call: TRBD1 (5 bases). This CDR3 contains 13 residues. V lost 5 bases to trimming and J lost 1 base, with 8 bases between them. Germline CDR1 SEHNR, CDR2 FQNEAQ (reference sequence).

The chain links TRBV4-2 to TRBJ2-5; weak D call: TRBD2 (5 bases). Trimming took 1 base from V and 2 from J, leaving 11 bases between them. This CDR3 spans 15 amino acids. CDR1 and CDR2 (germline): LGHNA, YNFKEQ. This CDR3 reads CASSQGGKQQETQYF. The CDR3 nucleotides read TGTGCCAGCAGCCAAGGAGGGAAACAACAAGAGACCCAGTACTTC.

This clonotype came up a few times. The CDR3 DNA reads as TGTGCCAGCAGTGAAGCGGCAGTTTCCGAGCAGTACTTC. This gives the protein CASSEAAVSEQYF. The rearrangement links TRBV2 to TRBJ2-7, with D unclear. Trimming took 0 bases from V and 6 from J, leaving 9 bases between them. The CDR3 is made up of 13 amino acids. CDR1 and CDR2 (germline): SNHLY, FYNNEI.

This clonotype showed up many times. V usage is TRBV2 and J usage is TRBJ1-5; D not resolved. This CDR3 has 15 residues. V gave up 4 bases and J gave up 6 bases, with 16 bases separating them. Germline V CDR1 and CDR2: SNHLY, FYNNEI. The CDR3 is CASSVFAQGGQPQHF. The CDR3 nucleotides read TGTGCCAGCAGTGTATTTGCCCAAGGCGGTCAGCCCCAGCATTTT.

This clonotype was seen a handful of times. V is TRBV6-1 and J is TRBJ1-1, with D perhaps matching TRBD1 (6 bases). The germline V and J ends were trimmed by 7 bases and 4 bases, with 22 bases remaining between them. Germline V lookup: CDR1 MNHNS, CDR2 SASEGT. The CDR3 extends over 16 amino acids. The CDR3 protein is CASNALPGQLSTEAFF. CDR3 nucleotides: TGTGCCAGCAACGCCTTACCGGGACAACTTAGCACTGAAGCTTTCTTT.

The sample holds many counts of this clonotype. The chain is built from TRBV10-3 and TRBJ2-3, with D possibly being TRBD1 or TRBD2 (5 bases each). Germline V gene data show CDR1 as ENHRY and CDR2 as SYGVKD. This CDR3 comprises 16 residues. The V end lost 2 bases, the J end lost 5 bases, and 17 bases lay between the germline ends. The CDR3 reads CAISETTGPPGDTQYF. In nucleotides, the CDR3 is TGTGCCATCAGTGAGACAACGGGACCGCCGGGAGATACGCAGTATTTT.

CDR3: CASGLVEETQYF. The DNA for the CDR3 is TGTGCTAGTGGTTTGGTCGAAGAGACCCAGTACTTC. The chain has TRBV12-5 and TRBJ2-5; unclear D gene. Germline CDR1 reads LGHNT; CDR2 reads FRNRAP. The ends were cut back, 0 bases at V and 3 bases at J, with 2 bases in the middle. The CDR3 has 12 residues.

This clonotype was observed a handful of times. The V call is TRBV12-3 or TRBV12-4, the J call TRBJ1-2; D remains unclear. The CDR3 has 13 amino acids. V dropped 2 bases and J dropped 9 bases, with 13 bases sitting between them. The CDR3 nucleotides read TGTGCCAGCAGTTTACGAACGGGAAGCCGCTACACCTTC. Protein: CASSLRTGSRYTF.

This clonotype has just a few counts. The CDR3 sequence is CASSPFRGPGELFF. The CDR3 DNA follows: TGTGCCAGCAGCCCTTTCAGGGGGCCCGGGGAGCTGTTTTTT. The chain is built from TRBV7-2 and TRBJ2-2; TRBD1 aligns across 8 bases. Germline V gives CDR1 SGHTA, CDR2 FQGNSA. The CDR3 runs 14 residues. Unmatched junction bases numbered 5, after V lost 5 bases and J lost 6 bases.

This clonotype was detected a few times. The rearrangement uses TRBV10-3 and TRBJ1-4, with TRBD1 as a possible D gene (6 bases). Germline CDR1 is ENHRY and CDR2 is SYGVKD. This CDR3 spans 13 amino acids. Trimming shortened V by 6 bases and J by 8 bases, and 13 bases separated the two germline ends. The CDR3 loop reads CAISGQKGEKLFF. The CDR3 bases are TGTGCCATCAGCGGACAGAAAGGAGAAAAACTGTTTTTT.

This chain joins TRBV20-1 and TRBJ2-2; D unresolved. V lost 4 bases and J lost 4, with 13 bases in between. The CDR3 is 14 residues long. Germline V CDR1 and CDR2: DFQATT, SNEGSKA (reference sequence). CDR3 amino acids: CSANGEAPTGELFF. Here the CDR3 DNA reads TGCAGTGCTAACGGCGAGGCTCCCACCGGGGAGCTGTTTTTT.

Of note for this clonotype: A read error is possible here, since a much larger clone lies one base away. The rearrangement uses TRBV6-2 or TRBV6-3 and TRBJ2-1; tentatively, D is TRBD2 (6 bases). The CDR3 extends over 13 amino acids. V was trimmed by 6 bases and J by 11 bases, leaving 17 bases between them. In germline, CDR1 is MNHEY, CDR2 SVGEGT. The CDR3 DNA is TGTGCCAGCAGCGGGACTGGTCTTAGTAAGCAGTTCTTC. Translating it yields CASSGTGLSKQFF.

The chain combines TRBV5-1 with TRBJ2-7; 16 bases line up with TRBD2. The CDR3 extends over 16 amino acids. V was pared by 3 bases and J by 6 bases, with 6 bases of the junction left unmatched. From germline, CDR1 is SGHRS and CDR2 YFSETQ. Here the CDR3 reads CASSSGTSGGAGEQYF. The CDR3 bases are TGCGCCAGCAGCTCCGGGACTAGCGGGGGGGCTGGCGAGCAGTACTTC.

This clonotype turned up a few times. V usage is TRBV12-5 and J usage is TRBJ2-1, with 7 bases aligning to TRBD2. Germline CDR1 is LGHNT and CDR2 is FRNRAP. The ends lost 4 bases at V and 0 bases at J; junction bases unmatched: 18. The CDR3 has 20 residues. As DNA, the CDR3 is TGTGCTAGTGGTTCCCAATTTAGAAGCGGGACCACCCGCTCCTACAATGAGCAGTTCTTC. This codes for CASGSQFRSGTTRSYNEQFF.

This clonotype was counted between two and nine times. The genes are TRBV5-1 and TRBJ2-3; D gene uncertain. The CDR3 runs to 13 residues. CDR1 SGHRS and CDR2 YFSETQ come from the germline V gene. Trimming took 3 bases from V and 5 from J, leaving 10 bases between them. The DNA of the CDR3 is TGCGCCAGCAGCTCAGACAAGGGAGATACGCAGTATTTT. Residues: CASSSDKGDTQYF.

This chain uses TRBV7-9 with TRBJ2-1; perhaps D is TRBD1 or TRBD2 (7 bases each). CDR1 is SEHNR and CDR2 is FQNEAQ in the germline V gene (reference sequence). The CDR3 totals 14 residues. V was pared by 2 bases and J by 14 bases, with 19 bases between. CDR3 coding DNA: TGTGCCAGCAGCTTAATGAGGATCCCAGGGGGGGAGTTCTTC. This codes for CASSLMRIPGGEFF. The variable domain in full, with the rest retrieved from reference TRBV7-9 and TRBJ2-1, is DTGVSQNPRHKITKRGQNVTFRCDPISEHNRLYWYRQTLGQGPEFLTYFQNEAQLEKSRLLSDRFSAERPKGSFSTLEIQRTEQGDSAMYLCASSLMRIPGGEFFGPGTRLTVL.

V is TRBV7-2 and J is TRBJ1-4; D might be TRBD1 (6 bases). Germline-derived CDR1 and CDR2 are SGHTA and FQGNSA. Trimming removed 1 base from V and 7 bases from J, with 10 bases in between. The length of the CDR3 is 14 residues. The CDR3 here is CASSLVRGVEKLFF. CDR3 DNA sequence: TGTGCCAGCAGCTTAGTAAGGGGGGTTGAAAAACTGTTTTTT.

V is TRBV14 and J is TRBJ2-2; possibly TRBD1 for D (6 bases). The length of the CDR3 is 15 residues. V shed 4 bases and J shed 2 bases, with 11 bases lying between them. Germline loops: CDR1 SGHDN, CDR2 FVKESK. Here the CDR3 reads CASSRRQVNTGELFF. The CDR3 DNA reads as TGTGCCAGCAGCCGCAGACAGGTTAACACCGGGGAGCTGTTTTTT.

This clonotype was observed a few times. The chain employs TRBV15 and TRBJ2-7; D ambiguous. CDR3 length: 13 residues. V lost 0 bases and J lost 2, with 5 bases in between. Germline V gene lookup returns CDR1 LNHNV and CDR2 YYDKDF (reference sequence). This CDR3 is CATSREPPYEQYF. The CDR3 coding sequence is TGTGCCACCAGCAGAGAGCCCCCCTACGAGCAGTACTTC.

This clonotype was seen more than once but under ten times. The chain has TRBV24-1 and TRBJ2-1, with D possibly TRBD1 on 5 matching bases. V lost 3 bases, J lost 9 bases, and 14 bases lay in between. This CDR3 comprises 14 residues. Germline values: CDR1 KGHDR, CDR2 SFDVKD. The DNA for the CDR3 is TGTGCCACCAGTGATCTTTTTTCTGACAGTGAGCAGTTCTTC. This sequence encodes CATSDLFSDSEQFF.

The gene calls are TRBV18 and TRBJ2-7, with TRBD2 matching 7 bases. This CDR3 spans 14 amino acids. Germline CDR1 reads KGHSH; CDR2 reads LQKENI. J lost 2 bases, V lost 6 bases, and 7 bases had no gene match. CDR3: CASSSLRGTYEQYF. The CDR3, as DNA: TGTGCCAGCTCGTCGCTGCGGGGGACCTACGAGCAGTACTTC.

This clonotype was observed a few times. V gene TRBV3-1 combines with J gene TRBJ2-7, with no clear D. The CDR3 runs to 14 residues. The germline V and J ends were trimmed by 2 bases and 3 bases, with 11 bases remaining between them. CDR1 and CDR2 from the germline V gene are LGHDT and YNNKEL (reference sequence). CDR3 sequence: CASSQTDNNYEQYF. CDR3 DNA sequence: TGTGCCAGCAGCCAAACCGACAATAACTACGAGCAGTACTTC.

V usage is TRBV19 and J usage is TRBJ2-3, with D unresolved. This CDR3 is built from 16 residues. V lost 3 bases, J lost 4 bases, and 17 bases lay in between. Looked up from germline, CDR1 is LNHDA and CDR2 is SQIVND (reference sequence). The CDR3 is CASSMLVASTADTQYF. DNA of the CDR3: TGTGCCAGTAGTATGCTGGTCGCCTCTACGGCAGATACGCAGTATTTT.